The text below deals with one TCR beta chain. The antigen remains unidentified. This could be a read error, since a much larger clone is one nucleotide away. It was RNA transcripts that yielded the amplified TCR beta CDR3 regions. A first-round RT-PCR of the TCR CDR3 used the HTBI primer set. In TCRdb, the multiplex PCR reads were re-called with MiXCR into one record per CDR3 protein. The sample consists of about 360,000 distinct CDR3 sequences, 15% to 18% of them appearing once. This record comes from a study of T cells in Graves' hyperthyroidism and ophthalmopathy. Broader study findings: Ophthalmopathy and stable hyperthyroidism were told apart by a 13 V-J model. Ophthalmopathy prediction by the model preceded onset by a median about 6.8 months.

J gave up 7 bases and V 1 base, and 15 bases lay outside the gene matches. There are 17 residues in the CDR3. Germline V gives CDR1 SNHLY, CDR2 FYNNEI. Blood was drawn at first hyperthyroidism diagnosis, before any ophthalmopathy symptoms. Fresh 10 ml peripheral blood yielded PBMCs. The specimen sequenced was blood. The V gene is TRBV2, the J gene TRBJ1-2; 7 nucleotides agree with TRBD1. This clonotype was obtained from a woman aged 18-30 years with Graves' hyperthyroidism that later progressed to Graves' ophthalmopathy. The CDR3 DNA reads TGTGCCAGCAGTGAAGGGTTTTGGGCAGGGGGTAGCTGTGGCTACACCTTC. This sequence encodes CASSEGFWAGGSCGYTF. The variable domain in full, completed from reference TRBV2 and TRBJ1-2, reads EPEVTQTPSHQVTQMGQEVILRCVPISNHLYFYWYRQILGQKVEFLVSFYNNEISEKSEIFDDQFSVERPDGSNFTLKIRSTKLEDSAMYFCASSEGFWAGGSCGYTFGSGTRLTVV.